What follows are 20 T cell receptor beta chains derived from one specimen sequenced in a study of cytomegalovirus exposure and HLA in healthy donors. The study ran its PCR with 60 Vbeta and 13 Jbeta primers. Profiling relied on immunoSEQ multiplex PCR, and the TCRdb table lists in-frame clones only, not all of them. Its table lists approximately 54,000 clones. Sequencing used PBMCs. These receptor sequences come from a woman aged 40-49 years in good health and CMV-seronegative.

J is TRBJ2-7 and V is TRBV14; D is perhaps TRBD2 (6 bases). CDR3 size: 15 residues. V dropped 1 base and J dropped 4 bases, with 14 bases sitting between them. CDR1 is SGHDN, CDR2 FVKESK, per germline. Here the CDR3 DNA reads TGTGCCAGCAGCCAAGCCGATGGGGCGGGGTACGAGCAGTACTTC. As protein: CASSQADGAGYEQYF.

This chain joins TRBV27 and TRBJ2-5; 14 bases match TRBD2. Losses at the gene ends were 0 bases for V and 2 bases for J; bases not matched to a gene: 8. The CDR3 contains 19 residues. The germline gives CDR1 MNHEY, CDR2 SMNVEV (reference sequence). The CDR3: CASSLSGTSGRVGQETQYF. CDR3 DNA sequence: TGTGCCAGCAGTTTATCAGGGACTAGCGGGAGAGTGGGGCAAGAGACCCAGTACTTC.

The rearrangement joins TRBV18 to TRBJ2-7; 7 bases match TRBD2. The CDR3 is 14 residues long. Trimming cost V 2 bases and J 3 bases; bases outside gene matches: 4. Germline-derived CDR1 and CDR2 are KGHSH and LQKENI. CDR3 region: CASSPAGEGYEQYF. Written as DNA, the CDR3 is TGTGCCAGCTCACCAGCGGGAGAAGGCTACGAGCAGTACTTC.

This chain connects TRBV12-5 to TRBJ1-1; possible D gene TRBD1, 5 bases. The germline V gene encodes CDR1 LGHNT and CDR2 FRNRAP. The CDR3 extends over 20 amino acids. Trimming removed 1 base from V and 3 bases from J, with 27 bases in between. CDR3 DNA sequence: TGTGCTAGTGGTTTGGGTGGGGGAGGGTACGGGCCATACGGGGACACTGAAGCTTTCTTT. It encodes CASGLGGGGYGPYGDTEAFF.

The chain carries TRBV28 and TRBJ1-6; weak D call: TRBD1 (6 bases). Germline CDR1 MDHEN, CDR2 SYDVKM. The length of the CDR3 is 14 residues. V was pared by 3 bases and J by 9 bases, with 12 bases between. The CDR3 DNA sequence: TGTGCCAGCAGTTTCCAGGGGAGGGGTTCACCCCTCCACTTT. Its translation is CASSFQGRGSPLHF.

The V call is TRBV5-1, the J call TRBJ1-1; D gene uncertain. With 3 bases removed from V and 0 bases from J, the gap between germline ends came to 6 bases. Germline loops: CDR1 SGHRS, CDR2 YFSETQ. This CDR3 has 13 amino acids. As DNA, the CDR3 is TGCGCCAGCAGCTCACTAATGAACACTGAAGCTTTCTTT. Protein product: CASSSLMNTEAFF.

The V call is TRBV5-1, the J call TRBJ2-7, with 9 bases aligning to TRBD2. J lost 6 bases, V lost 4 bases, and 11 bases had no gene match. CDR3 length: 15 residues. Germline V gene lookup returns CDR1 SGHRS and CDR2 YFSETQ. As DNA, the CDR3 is TGCGCCAGCAGCGTTGCGGGGGGGCGGGACGTCGAGCAGTACTTC. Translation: CASSVAGGRDVEQYF.

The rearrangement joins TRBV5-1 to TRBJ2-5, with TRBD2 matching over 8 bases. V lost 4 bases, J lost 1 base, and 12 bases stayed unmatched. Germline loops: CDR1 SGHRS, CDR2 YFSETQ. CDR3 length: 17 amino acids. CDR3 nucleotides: TGCGCCAGCAGCCTGACTCCGGGACTAGGGGGCCAAGAGACCCAGTACTTC. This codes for CASSLTPGLGGQETQYF.

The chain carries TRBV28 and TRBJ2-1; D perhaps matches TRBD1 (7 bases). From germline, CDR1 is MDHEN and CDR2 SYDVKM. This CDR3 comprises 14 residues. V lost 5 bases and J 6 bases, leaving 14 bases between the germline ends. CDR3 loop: CASSPSGGGNEQFF. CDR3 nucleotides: TGTGCCAGCAGTCCTTCAGGGGGAGGCAATGAGCAGTTCTTC.

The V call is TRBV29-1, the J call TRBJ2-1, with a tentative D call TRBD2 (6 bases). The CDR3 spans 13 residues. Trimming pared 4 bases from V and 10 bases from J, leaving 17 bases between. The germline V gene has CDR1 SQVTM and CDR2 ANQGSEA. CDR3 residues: CSVGVVGGEEQFF. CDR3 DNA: TGCAGCGTTGGCGTGGTGGGCGGGGAAGAGCAGTTCTTC.

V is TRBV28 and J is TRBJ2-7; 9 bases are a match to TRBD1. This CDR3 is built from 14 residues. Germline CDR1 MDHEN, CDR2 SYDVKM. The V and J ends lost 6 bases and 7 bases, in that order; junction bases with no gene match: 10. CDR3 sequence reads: CASSDQQGADEQYF. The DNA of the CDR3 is TGTGCCAGCAGCGATCAACAGGGGGCGGATGAGCAGTACTTC.

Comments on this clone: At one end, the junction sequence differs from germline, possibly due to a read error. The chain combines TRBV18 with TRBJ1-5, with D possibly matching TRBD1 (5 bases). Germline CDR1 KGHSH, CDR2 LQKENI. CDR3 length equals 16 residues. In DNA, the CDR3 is TGTGCCAGCGCACCGGGCGTGGGGCAAAGCAATCAGCCCCAGCATTTT. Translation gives CASAPGVGQSNQPQHF.

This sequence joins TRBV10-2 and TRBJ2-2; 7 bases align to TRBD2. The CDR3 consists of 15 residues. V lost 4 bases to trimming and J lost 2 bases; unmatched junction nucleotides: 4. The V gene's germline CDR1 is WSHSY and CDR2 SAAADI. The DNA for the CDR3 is TGCGCCAGCAGTGGGCTAGCGGCAAACACCGGGGAGCTGTTTTTT. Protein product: CASSGLAANTGELFF.

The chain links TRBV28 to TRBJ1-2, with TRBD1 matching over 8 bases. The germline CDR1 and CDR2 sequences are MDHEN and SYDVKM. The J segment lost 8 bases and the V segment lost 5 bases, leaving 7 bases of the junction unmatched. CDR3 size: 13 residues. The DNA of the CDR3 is TGTGCCAGCAGTAGACAGGGGCGTAGAGGCTACACCTTC. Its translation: CASSRQGRRGYTF.

The CDR3 DNA reads TGCGCCAGCAGCTTGGAGGGGAACTATGGCTACACCTTC. Protein sequence: CASSLEGNYGYTF. The chain has TRBV5-1 and TRBJ1-2, with a tentative D call TRBD1 (5 bases). The V end was cut by 0 bases, the J end by 2 bases, with 5 bases between. This CDR3 region has 13 residues. Germline assignment: CDR1 SGHRS and CDR2 YFSETQ.

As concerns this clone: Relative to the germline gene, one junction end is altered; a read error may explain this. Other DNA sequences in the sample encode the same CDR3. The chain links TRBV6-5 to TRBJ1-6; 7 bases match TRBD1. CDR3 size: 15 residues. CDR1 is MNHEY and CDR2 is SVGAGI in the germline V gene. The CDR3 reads CASNRGPFRNSPLHF. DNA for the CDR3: TGTGCCAGTAACAGGGGACCTTTTCGAAATTCACCCCTACACTTT.

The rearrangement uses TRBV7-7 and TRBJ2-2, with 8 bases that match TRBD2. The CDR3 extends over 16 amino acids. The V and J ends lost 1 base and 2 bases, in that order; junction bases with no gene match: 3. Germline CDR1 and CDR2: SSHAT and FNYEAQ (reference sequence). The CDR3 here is CASSLGTSPNTGELFF. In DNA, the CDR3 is TGTGCCAGCAGCTTAGGGACTAGCCCTAACACCGGGGAGCTGTTTTTT.

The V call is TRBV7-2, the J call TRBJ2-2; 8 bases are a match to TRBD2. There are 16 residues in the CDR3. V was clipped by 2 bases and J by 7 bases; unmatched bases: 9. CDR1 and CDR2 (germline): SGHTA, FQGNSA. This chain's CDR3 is CASSLHSGTSIGELFF. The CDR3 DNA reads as TGTGCCAGCAGCTTACACTCCGGGACTAGTATCGGGGAGCTGTTTTTT.

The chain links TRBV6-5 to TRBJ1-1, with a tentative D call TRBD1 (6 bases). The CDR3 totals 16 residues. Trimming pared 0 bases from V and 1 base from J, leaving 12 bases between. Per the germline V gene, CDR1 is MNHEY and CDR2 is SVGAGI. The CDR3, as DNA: TGTGCCAGCAGTTACTCGGGGGGGGGCAGGAACACTGAAGCTTTCTTT. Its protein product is CASSYSGGGRNTEAFF.

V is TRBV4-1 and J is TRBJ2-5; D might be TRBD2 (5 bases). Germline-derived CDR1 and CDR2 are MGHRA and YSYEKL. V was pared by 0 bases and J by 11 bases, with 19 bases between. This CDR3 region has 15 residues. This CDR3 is CASSQDLAFRKEQYF. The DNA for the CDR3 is TGCGCCAGCAGCCAAGATTTAGCGTTTAGGAAGGAGCAGTACTTC.